A single T cell receptor beta chain is shown here with its context. Antigen specificity is unknown. Both 60 Vbeta primers and 13 Jbeta primers went into the PCR. Method: immunoSEQ multiplex PCR; TCRdb's copy keeps in-frame clones and lacks some. The table includes approximately 150,000 clones, roughly four fifths detected once. The sample comes from a study of cytomegalovirus exposure and HLA in healthy donors. Overall study: A previous analysis identified approximately 120 million unique TCR beta sequences derived from 180 million or so T cells.

General study findings and limits: In a later analysis, an Asian-associated ancestry cluster reportedly showed fewer N-insertions than the approximately 670-donor mean. Specific recognition of CMV antigens was confirmed in vitro for a few chains (all CMV-associated). One cluster of highly shared sequence variants probably arose as a sequencing artifact.

J was trimmed by 8 bases and V by 5 bases; bases with no gene match: 14. Germline V gives CDR1 MNHEY, CDR2 SMNVEV (reference sequence). The CDR3 is 15 residues long. The rearrangement links TRBV27 to TRBJ1-1, with TRBD1 matching 7 bases. This receptor was identified in a man in his late teens or twenties in good health and CMV-seropositive. Sequenced sample: PBMCs. CDR3 DNA: TGTGCCAGCAGTCAACCGGGACAAGGGGGCAGAGAAGCTTTCTTT. Its protein product is CASSQPGQGGREAFF.